This entry lists 20 T cell receptor beta chains sequenced from one sample in a study of T-cell reconstitution after alpha-beta-depleted transplantation in children. Unique molecular identifiers featured in how the TCRbeta library was prepared. TCRdb reprocessed the PCR reads with MiXCR, giving one entry per CDR3 protein. The table shows about 980,000 distinct CDR3 sequences, with roughly 31% occurring only once. The material was PBMCs, mostly from graft donor cells, obtained 360 days after TCRalphabeta/CD19-depleted stem cell transplant. The receptors here all came from a boy under two years old who had a stem cell transplant for SCID, so the T cells may come from the graft donor.

Here the CDR3 reads CASSTWTGQGAFF. CDR3 DNA sequence: TGTGCCAGCAGTACGTGGACAGGGCAGGGAGCTTTCTTT. The rearrangement uses TRBV12-3 or TRBV12-4 and TRBJ1-1; the match to TRBD1 covers 8 bases. This CDR3 has 13 amino acids. V gave up 5 bases and J gave up 10 bases; unmatched junction bases: 9.

This clonotype appeared many times. V and J are TRBV7-9 and TRBJ1-6, with D perhaps matching TRBD1 (5 bases). The germline CDR1 and CDR2 sequences are SEHNR and FQNEAQ (reference sequence). The CDR3 is made up of 15 amino acids. V was pared by 4 bases and J by 7 bases, with 14 bases between. Here the CDR3 reads CASSWRGGDNSPLHF. CDR3 in DNA: TGTGCCAGCAGCTGGAGGGGAGGGGACAATTCACCCCTCCACTTT.

CDR3 DNA sequence: TGTGCCAGCAGCCCGAGGGAACCGGTCGACACCGGGGAGCTGTTTTTT. Protein: CASSPREPVDTGELFF. The chain recombines TRBV11-1 with TRBJ2-2; TRBD2 might be the D (5 bases). The CDR3 length is 16 residues. V shed 5 bases and J shed 3 bases, with 16 bases lying between them. Germline V gives CDR1 SGHAT, CDR2 FQDESV (reference sequence). Complete variable domain (other parts from reference TRBV11-1 and TRBJ2-2): EAEVAQSPRYKITEKSQAVAFWCDPISGHATLYWYRQILGQGPELLVQFQDESVVDDSQLPKDRFSAERLKGVDSTLKIQPAELGDSAMYLCASSPREPVDTGELFFGEGSRLTVL.

This clonotype was seen only a few times. The gene calls are TRBV10-3 and TRBJ2-7, with TRBD1 matching 11 bases. The CDR3 sequence is 20 residues long. Trimming cost V 4 bases and J 2 bases; bases outside gene matches: 19. Germline V gene lookup returns CDR1 ENHRY and CDR2 SYGVKD. The CDR3 DNA is TGTGCCATCAGTGGGCCGCGAAGAGGACAGGGGGCCCTGTCCCCCTACGAGCAGTACTTC. Amino acid sequence: CAISGPRRGQGALSPYEQYF.

This clonotype has only a few counts. V gene TRBV20-1 combines with J gene TRBJ2-1; D call uncertain. With 3 bases removed from V and 10 bases from J, the gap between germline ends came to 7 bases. The CDR3 loop spans 10 amino acids. Germline V lookup: CDR1 DFQATT, CDR2 SNEGSKA (reference sequence). The CDR3 DNA reads as TGCAGTGCTAGTGGCGCCGAGCAGTTCTTC. Translation gives CSASGAEQFF.

This clonotype was counted ten times or more. This chain uses TRBV15 with TRBJ2-1; the match to TRBD2 covers 7 bases. The CDR3 totals 16 residues. From germline, CDR1 is LNHNV and CDR2 YYDKDF (reference sequence). Trimming cost V 2 bases and J 4 bases; bases outside gene matches: 8. CDR3 coding DNA: TGTGCCACCAGCAGAATGGGAAGCGGGGAATACAATGAGCAGTTCTTC. Amino acids: CATSRMGSGEYNEQFF.

This clonotype turned up a few times. The chain couples TRBV12-3 or TRBV12-4 to TRBJ2-3; weak D call: TRBD1 (6 bases). CDR3 length equals 16 residues. V lost 2 bases, J lost 5 bases, and 17 bases lay in between. Here the CDR3 reads CASSLRPQGSQDTQYF. The DNA of the CDR3 is TGTGCCAGCAGTTTACGCCCACAGGGCTCTCAAGATACGCAGTATTTT.

This sequence joins TRBV30 and TRBJ2-3, with 8 positions matching TRBD1. The CDR3 is 14 amino acids. The J segment lost 2 bases and the V segment lost 3 bases, leaving 4 bases of the junction unmatched. Germline CDR1 GTSNPN, CDR2 SVGIG (reference sequence). In DNA form, the CDR3 reads TGTGCCTGGAGGGACAGGGCCTCCACAGATACGCAGTATTTT. Amino acid sequence: CAWRDRASTDTQYF.

The rearrangement joins TRBV6-2 or TRBV6-3 to TRBJ2-4; D is uncertain. CDR1 and CDR2 (germline): MNHEY, SVGEGT. V gave up 4 bases and J gave up 0 bases, with 13 bases separating them. CDR3 length equals 16 residues. DNA for the CDR3: TGTGCCAGCAGTTCTGTGATTGGATTAGCCAAAAACATTCAGTACTTC. Its translation is CASSSVIGLAKNIQYF.

This clonotype was picked up one time. As DNA, the CDR3 is TGCAGCGTTGTGGGGGGGATCACTGAAGCTTTCTTT. Translation gives CSVVGGITEAFF. The chain is built from TRBV29-1 and TRBJ1-1; D is possibly TRBD1 (5 bases). Trimming removed 4 bases at V and 4 bases at J, with 10 bases between. The CDR3 loop spans 12 amino acids. Germline CDR1 reads SQVTM; CDR2 reads ANQGSEA.

Points on this clonotype: Germline is not matched at one junction end, which may reflect a read error. This chain connects TRBV4-1 to TRBJ2-6; D not certain. The germline CDR1 and CDR2 sequences are MGHRA and YSYEKL. The CDR3 totals 16 residues. The CDR3 bases are TGCGTCAGCAGCCAGTTCCCCCGAACTGGGGCCAACGTCCTGACTTTC. It yields the protein CVSSQFPRTGANVLTF.

The J gene is TRBJ2-5, the V gene TRBV6-1, with TRBD1 as a possible D gene (5 bases). Germline V gene sequence: CDR1 MNHNS, CDR2 SASEGT. Between the trimmed V and J ends, which lost 6 bases and 4 bases, there was a span of 15 bases. The CDR3 is made up of 14 amino acids. The CDR3, as DNA: TGTGCCAGCAGGCTACTGCCAGGGCGAGAGACCCAGTACTTC. As protein: CASRLLPGRETQYF.

The chain links TRBV3-1 to TRBJ2-5; 8 bases match TRBD1. Germline trimming cut 2 bases from V and 5 bases from J; bases unmatched to any gene: 7. This CDR3 comprises 15 residues. Germline assignment: CDR1 LGHDT and CDR2 YNNKEL (reference sequence). The CDR3 region has the DNA TGTGCCAGCAGCCAAAACGACAGGGGATGGGAGACCCAGTACTTC. Residues: CASSQNDRGWETQYF.

This clonotype has more than one count but fewer than ten. The chain has TRBV4-3 and TRBJ1-1, with D unclear. CDR3 length: 13 amino acids. The V gene's germline CDR1 is LGHNA and CDR2 YSLEER. The V end was cut by 0 bases, the J end by 4 bases, with 6 bases between. The CDR3 sequence: CASSQDYGTEAFF. In DNA form, the CDR3 reads TGCGCCAGCAGCCAAGATTATGGCACTGAAGCTTTCTTT.

The chain is built from TRBV20-1 and TRBJ2-1; 13 positions agree with TRBD2. V gave up 6 bases and J gave up 5 bases; unmatched junction bases: 4. Germline V gene data show CDR1 as DFQATT and CDR2 as SNEGSKA (reference sequence). The CDR3 covers 14 residues. The CDR3 bases are TGCAGTGCGAGGACTAGCGGGGGTAACAATGAGCAGTTCTTC. Protein sequence: CSARTSGGNNEQFF.

As DNA, the CDR3 is TGTGCCAGCTCACCGGCCGGGGGCGCGGGGGAGACCCAGTACTTC. Residues: CASSPAGGAGETQYF. The chain recombines TRBV18 with TRBJ2-5; D may be TRBD1 or TRBD2 (6 bases each). With 3 bases removed from V and 5 bases from J, the gap between germline ends came to 16 bases. The germline V gene has CDR1 KGHSH and CDR2 LQKENI. CDR3 size: 15 residues. Combining the CDR3 with reference TRBV18 and TRBJ2-5 gives the whole variable domain NAGVMQNPRHLVRRRGQEARLRCSPMKGHSHVYWYRQLPEEGLKFMVYLQKENIIDESGMPKERFSAEFPKEGPSILRIQQVVRGDSAAYFCASSPAGGAGETQYFGPGTRLLVL.

The chain is built from TRBV20-1 and TRBJ2-7, with 11 nucleotides matching TRBD2. This CDR3 is built from 13 residues. The V gene's germline CDR1 is DFQATT and CDR2 SNEGSKA (reference sequence). After removal of 6 bases from V and 3 bases from J, the junction contained 4 bases not matched to a gene. The CDR3 DNA reads as TGCAGTGCCCTAGCGGGGGGCGACTACGAGCAGTACTTC. Translated, it gives CSALAGGDYEQYF.

For the CDR3, the DNA is TGTGCCAGCAGTTTCCCGGGGTCACCCCTCCACTTT. Its protein product is CASSFPGSPLHF. The rearrangement joins TRBV12-3 or TRBV12-4 to TRBJ1-6; no firm D call. V was trimmed by 3 bases and J by 10 bases, leaving 7 bases between them. The CDR3 totals 12 residues.

V is TRBV7-9 and J is TRBJ1-2; D gene uncertain. Germline V gene sequence: CDR1 SEHNR, CDR2 FQNEAQ (reference sequence). This CDR3 region has 12 residues. V lost 8 bases and J 5 bases, leaving 12 bases between the germline ends. CDR3 sequence (DNA): TGTGCCAGCGAGGAGGGCCCTTATGGCTACACCTTC. This translates into CASEEGPYGYTF.

CDR3 amino acids: CASRPGEGSFYNEQFF. The DNA of the CDR3 is TGTGCCAGCAGACCGGGCGAAGGGAGCTTCTACAATGAGCAGTTCTTC. This chain connects TRBV21-1 to TRBJ2-1; the table assigns TRBD1, which was not confirmed against the DNA. TRBV21-1 is annotated as a pseudogene. The CDR3 is 16 amino acids.